These 5 T cell receptor beta chains were sequenced from one sample in a study of cytomegalovirus exposure and HLA in healthy donors. The PCR used 60 Vbeta and 13 Jbeta primers. Data came from immunoSEQ multiplex PCR; TCRdb stores just in-frame clones and leaves some out. The sample gives over 150,000 clones, about four fifths of which show up once; about 4.7% is in the top ten. The sequenced material came from PBMCs. The source is a man aged 25-40 years in good health and CMV-seronegative.

In this sample, this clone turned up once. The genes are TRBV5-4 and TRBJ1-1; D gene uncertain. V gave up 1 base and J gave up 2 bases, with 9 bases separating them. Germline V gene data show CDR1 as SGHNT and CDR2 as YYREEE (reference sequence). The CDR3 is 14 amino acids. CDR3 in amino acids: CASSLWYSNTEAFF. CDR3 bases: TGTGCCAGCAGCTTGTGGTATAGTAACACTGAAGCTTTCTTT. The complete variable domain, with remaining parts taken from reference TRBV5-4 and TRBJ1-1, reads ETGVTQSPTHLIKTRGQQVTLRCSSQSGHNTVSWYQQALGQGPQFIFQYYREEENGRGNFPPRFSGLQFPNYSSELNVNALELDDSALYLCASSLWYSNTEAFFGQGTRLTVV.

The V gene is TRBV28, the J gene TRBJ1-3; 10 bases match TRBD1. This CDR3 spans 15 amino acids. After removal of 8 bases from V and 4 bases from J, the junction contained 8 bases not matched to a gene. Germline CDR1 and CDR2: MDHEN and SYDVKM. The CDR3 sequence: CASRFSGQGGNTIYF. CDR3 nucleotides: TGTGCCAGCCGATTCTCGGGACAGGGGGGAAACACCATATATTTT.

J is TRBJ2-7 and V is TRBV19; TRBD2 matches 8 bases. V lost 6 bases to trimming and J lost 3 bases; unmatched junction nucleotides: 4. Germline CDR1 LNHDA, CDR2 SQIVND (reference sequence). The CDR3 covers 13 residues. CDR3 nucleotides: TGTGCCAGTAGCGGGAGGGGGTACTACGAGCAGTACTTC. As protein: CASSGRGYYEQYF.

This chain links TRBV6-1 with TRBJ2-7; D perhaps matches TRBD1 (6 bases). The CDR3 has 15 amino acids. Trimming cost V 5 bases and J 3 bases, with 17 bases left between them. CDR1 and CDR2 (germline): MNHNS, SASEGT. CDR3 amino acids: CASSPLVGALYEQYF. CDR3 in DNA: TGTGCCAGCAGTCCCTTAGTGGGGGCCCTCTACGAGCAGTACTTC.

This chain joins TRBV5-6 and TRBJ2-6; a weak D match, TRBD1 (5 bases). There are 19 residues in the CDR3. The ends were cut back, 3 bases at V and 0 bases at J, with 19 bases in the middle. CDR1 is SGHDT, CDR2 YYEEEE, per germline. CDR3 protein: CASSSELGRVNSGANVLTF. In DNA, the CDR3 is TGTGCCAGCAGCTCTGAGTTGGGCAGGGTCAACTCTGGGGCCAACGTCCTGACTTTC.